Described below is a single T cell receptor (beta chain) sequence and its context. Profiling relied on immunoSEQ multiplex PCR, and the TCRdb table lists in-frame clones only, not all of them. The table has roughly 82,000 clones, over 95% seen once; the top ten hold roughly 0.34%. These data belong to a study of technical replicates of blood from a few donors. V lost 9 bases and J 1 base, leaving 6 bases between the germline ends. The CDR3 length is 11 residues. Germline CDR1 MNHEY, CDR2 SMNVEV (reference sequence). The chain employs TRBV27 and TRBJ1-1; D is unresolved. The source material was T cells isolated from PBMCs. The receptor's source is a human donor in good health. In DNA, the CDR3 is TGTGCCAGTTGGAGGAACACTGAAGCTTTCTTT. This gives the protein CASWRNTEAFF.